These 29 T cell receptor beta chains originate from one sample sequenced in a study of post-analysis software for immune sequencing data. Their antigens remain unidentified. Libraries were made from TCR beta cDNA, and they carried unique molecular identifiers. Via MiXCR, TCRdb re-called the PCR reads, giving one row per CDR3 protein. The sample records roughly 400,000 distinct CDR3 sequences, roughly 40% being singletons. Overall study findings and caveats: Among five TRBV segments more frequent in patients than controls were TRBV5-6, TRBV5-1 and TRBV20-1.

The sequencing sample was made of blood. The source of these receptors is a girl aged 2 to 9 with multiple sclerosis.

V and J are TRBV7-2 and TRBJ1-4; no firm D call. The CDR3 covers 16 residues. CDR1 SGHTA and CDR2 FQGNSA come from the germline V gene. V lost 0 bases and J 4 bases, leaving 12 bases between the germline ends. CDR3 DNA: TGTGCCAGCAGCTTAGCCAACAGAGGCCATAATGAAAAACTGTTTTTT. Translating gives CASSLANRGHNEKLFF. The full variable domain, in which reference TRBV7-2 and TRBJ1-4 provide the parts outside the CDR3, is GAGVSQSPSNKVTEKGKDVELRCDPISGHTALYWYRQSLGQGLEFLIYFQGNSAPDKSGLPSDRFSAERTGGSVSTLTIQRTQQEDSAVYLCASSLANRGHNEKLFFGSGTQLSVL.

This clonotype was seen a handful of times. The chain uses TRBV29-1 and TRBJ2-7; 13 bases match TRBD2. The CDR3 covers 15 residues. Trimming removed 5 bases from V and 2 bases from J; junction bases left unmatched: 6. Germline V CDR1 and CDR2: SQVTM, ANQGSEA. The CDR3 DNA reads as TGCAGCGTTAGCACTAGCGGGAGGGCCGCCTACGAGCAGTACTTC. It yields the protein CSVSTSGRAAYEQYF.

This clonotype was found a few times. V gene TRBV20-1 combines with J gene TRBJ2-1, with D possibly being TRBD1 (6 bases). Deletions cut 6 bases from V and 0 bases from J, with 15 bases between. Germline CDR1 DFQATT, CDR2 SNEGSKA (reference sequence). CDR3 length equals 15 residues. The CDR3 DNA reads as TGCAGTGCCCCAAGGGGGACGGTCTCCTACAATGAGCAGTTCTTC. Translating it yields CSAPRGTVSYNEQFF.

This clonotype was detected only once. This sequence joins TRBV5-1 and TRBJ2-1; 7 bases are shared with TRBD1. In germline, CDR1 is SGHRS, CDR2 YFSETQ. This CDR3 spans 14 amino acids. V shed 3 bases, J shed 6 bases, and the junction held 6 bases outside the gene matches. The CDR3 region is CASSWAGTVNEQFF. The CDR3 bases are TGCGCCAGCAGCTGGGCCGGGACAGTCAATGAGCAGTTCTTC.

This chain uses TRBV18 with TRBJ1-4; TRBD1 aligns across 8 bases. The CDR3 covers 16 residues. Germline V lookup: CDR1 KGHSH, CDR2 LQKENI. J lost 0 bases, V lost 0 bases, and 0 bases had no gene match. CDR3 bases: TGTGCCAGCTCACCACCGGACAGGGCAACTAATGAAAAACTGTTTTTT. Protein: CASSPPDRATNEKLFF.

The CDR3 loop reads CASSQDPGDRGSHEQFF. CDR3 DNA sequence: TGTGCCAGCAGCCAAGATCCAGGGGACAGGGGGAGCCATGAGCAGTTCTTC. The rearrangement links TRBV4-2 to TRBJ2-1; 11 nucleotides match TRBD1. Trimming cost V 0 bases and J 8 bases; bases outside gene matches: 9. This CDR3 region has 17 residues. Per the germline V gene, CDR1 is LGHNA and CDR2 is YNFKEQ.

In this sample, this clonotype turned up many times. The chain joins TRBV5-6 to TRBJ2-5, with no clear D. The V end was cut by 2 bases, the J end by 5 bases, with 4 bases between. This CDR3 is 11 amino acids long. Germline lookup yields CDR1 SGHDT and CDR2 YYEEEE. The CDR3 reads CASSFAETQYF. The CDR3 DNA is TGTGCCAGCAGCTTCGCGGAGACCCAGTACTTC.

V and J are TRBV12-3 or TRBV12-4 and TRBJ1-2; no definite D call. This CDR3 contains 14 residues. Deletions cut 6 bases from V and 6 bases from J, with 17 bases between. CDR3 region: CASRLGSWLDGYTF. CDR3 sequence (DNA): TGTGCCAGCAGGCTGGGGAGTTGGCTTGATGGCTACACCTTC.

The chain carries TRBV12-3 or TRBV12-4 and TRBJ1-3; D is ambiguous. With 2 bases removed from V and 7 bases from J, the gap between germline ends came to 9 bases. CDR3 length equals 13 residues. The DNA for the CDR3 is TGTGCCAGCAGTTTACAACCCGGTAACACCATATATTTT. Translated: CASSLQPGNTIYF.

This sequence joins TRBV7-6 and TRBJ2-3; tentatively, D is TRBD1 (5 bases). This CDR3 is built from 14 residues. CDR1 is SGHVS, CDR2 FNYEAQ, per germline. V shed 2 bases and J shed 2 bases, with 8 bases lying between them. In nucleotides, the CDR3 is TGTGCCAGCAGCTTACTAGGACACACAGATACGCAGTATTTT. Residues: CASSLLGHTDTQYF.

The chain links TRBV29-1 to TRBJ2-1; 8 bases map to TRBD1. The V segment lost 6 bases and the J segment 3 bases; nucleotides outside the gene matches: 7. The germline CDR1 and CDR2 sequences are SQVTM and ANQGSEA. The CDR3 totals 14 residues. As DNA, the CDR3 is TGCAGCGTCGGTGGACAGGGCAACTACAATGAGCAGTTCTTC. Translation gives CSVGGQGNYNEQFF.

The V and J genes are TRBV7-3 and TRBJ2-3; a weak D match, TRBD2 (6 bases). CDR1 and CDR2 from the germline V gene are SGHTA and FQGTGA. Trimming pared 3 bases from V and 1 base from J, leaving 17 bases between. CDR3 length: 17 residues. CDR3 DNA sequence: TGTGCCAGCAGCTTGTACCCTACCGGGAGAGGCACAGATACGCAGTATTTT. Amino acids: CASSLYPTGRGTDTQYF.

This clonotype has more than one count but fewer than ten. As DNA, the CDR3 is TGTGCCAGCAACCGACAGGGATCAGTTCCCCAGCATTTT. It specifies CASNRQGSVPQHF. The V and J genes are TRBV12-3 or TRBV12-4 and TRBJ1-5; TRBD1 matches 7 bases. This CDR3 spans 13 amino acids. J lost 10 bases, V lost 7 bases, and 10 bases had no gene match.

A word on this clonotype: Because the CDR3's place on the DNA is in doubt, the DNA is left out and the CDR3 is given as listed by TCRdb. The genes are TRBV9 and TRBJ1-2; no check of the table's D call, TRBD1, against the DNA was made. Germline V gene sequence: CDR1 SGDLS, CDR2 YYNGEE. Termini included, the CDR3 measures 15 amino acids. CDR3 region: CASSWGQGSFYGYIF.

The chain couples TRBV20-1 to TRBJ1-1; D uncertain. The V end was cut by 3 bases, the J end by 6 bases, with 17 bases between. This CDR3 contains 14 residues. Germline values: CDR1 DFQATT, CDR2 SNEGSKA (reference sequence). As DNA, the CDR3 is TGCAGTGCTAGTGACACCGCGGGTTTCGCTGAAGCTTTCTTT. Its protein is CSASDTAGFAEAFF.

V gene TRBV7-6 combines with J gene TRBJ2-7, with 10 bases aligning to TRBD2. V lost 1 base, J lost 1 base, and 4 bases stayed unmatched. The CDR3 sequence is 16 residues long. Germline assignment: CDR1 SGHVS and CDR2 FNYEAQ. The CDR3 DNA sequence: TGTGCCAGCAGCTTAGGGACTAGCGGACTTTCCTACGAGCAGTACTTC. It yields the protein CASSLGTSGLSYEQYF.

This clonotype came up a few times. The J gene is TRBJ2-1, the V gene TRBV7-3; D is undetermined. Germline lookup yields CDR1 SGHTA and CDR2 FQGTGA. V gave up 4 bases and J gave up 6 bases, with 10 bases separating them. This CDR3 has 13 residues. Here the CDR3 DNA reads TGTGCCAGCAGCTCCTCTCTTCGCAATGAGCAGTTCTTC. It translates to CASSSSLRNEQFF. Combining the CDR3 with reference TRBV7-3 and TRBJ2-1 gives the whole variable domain GAGVSQTPSNKVTEKGKYVELRCDPISGHTALYWYRQSLGQGPEFLIYFQGTGAADDSGLPNDRFFAVRPEGSVSTLKIQRTERGDSAVYLCASSSSLRNEQFFGPGTRLTVL.

The rearrangement joins TRBV20-1 to TRBJ2-1; D gene ambiguous. This CDR3 is 16 amino acids long. V was clipped by 0 bases and J by 4 bases, with 16 bases between them. Germline CDR1 is DFQATT and CDR2 is SNEGSKA (reference sequence). The CDR3 coding sequence is TGCAGTGCTAGAGATGAAACGAAGGGCGGATACAATGAGCAGTTCTTC. Its protein product is CSARDETKGGYNEQFF.

This clonotype appeared once. V is TRBV29-1 and J is TRBJ1-1; weak D call: TRBD1 (6 bases). V shed 7 bases and J shed 1 base, with 16 bases lying between them. The CDR3 consists of 14 residues. Per germline, CDR1 SQVTM and CDR2 ANQGSEA. CDR3 nucleotide sequence: TGCAGCGAGGTGAAGGGGGGCAAGAACACTGAAGCTTTCTTT. This encodes CSEVKGGKNTEAFF. Combining the CDR3 with reference TRBV29-1 and TRBJ1-1 gives the whole variable domain SAVISQKPSRDICQRGTSLTIQCQVDSQVTMMFWYRQQPGQSLTLIATANQGSEATYESGFVIDKFPISRPNLTFSTLTVSNMSPEDSSIYLCSEVKGGKNTEAFFGQGTRLTVV.

This clonotype was detected a few times. This rearrangement joins TRBV29-1 to TRBJ2-7; D is perhaps TRBD1 (6 bases). The CDR3 covers 16 residues. CDR1 is SQVTM, CDR2 ANQGSEA, per germline. V was shortened by 6 bases and J by 4 bases, with 25 bases between the two germline ends. The CDR3: CSVKTHRERTRYEQYF. Written as DNA, the CDR3 is TGCAGCGTCAAGACTCACAGGGAGAGGACGAGGTACGAGCAGTACTTC.

This chain's CDR3 is CSASPGGGNQPQHF. In nucleotides, the CDR3 is TGCAGTGCGTCCCCGGGGGGAGGCAATCAGCCCCAGCATTTT. The chain uses TRBV20-1 and TRBJ1-5; possible D gene TRBD1, 5 bases. CDR1 and CDR2 from the germline V gene are DFQATT and SNEGSKA (reference sequence). V shed 6 bases and J shed 2 bases, with 14 bases lying between them. This CDR3 spans 14 amino acids.

The genes are TRBV12-3 or TRBV12-4 and TRBJ2-6, with a possible D match to TRBD2 (7 bases). V was clipped by 6 bases and J by 0 bases, with 12 bases between them. This CDR3 is 16 amino acids long. The CDR3 sequence is CASRHRGASGANVLTF. CDR3 coding DNA: TGTGCCAGCAGGCATCGGGGGGCCTCTGGGGCCAACGTCCTGACTTTC.

This clonotype was seen only a few times. The chain recombines TRBV6-4 with TRBJ1-5; perhaps TRBD1 as D (6 bases). This CDR3 spans 15 amino acids. In germline, CDR1 is MRHNA, CDR2 SNTAGT. The V end lost 6 bases, the J end lost 0 bases, and 12 bases lay between the germline ends. CDR3 region: CASRLQGNSNQPQHF. DNA for the CDR3: TGTGCCAGCAGACTACAGGGTAATAGCAATCAGCCCCAGCATTTT.

The rearrangement joins TRBV18 to TRBJ1-5, with D perhaps matching TRBD1 (6 bases). The CDR3 consists of 16 residues. V was cut by 4 bases and J by 3 bases, with 16 bases left in between. Germline CDR1 and CDR2: KGHSH and LQKENI. In DNA, the CDR3 is TGTGCCAGCTCACTATTCAAACAGGGTAACAATCAGCCCCAGCATTTT. Protein sequence: CASSLFKQGNNQPQHF.

The chain employs TRBV6-2 or TRBV6-3 and TRBJ1-1; 9 bases align to TRBD1. The V gene end was trimmed by 6 bases and the J gene end by 5 bases; junction bases not matched to a gene: 10. This CDR3 comprises 15 residues. Germline loops: CDR1 MNHEY, CDR2 SVGEGT. The CDR3: CASRRGGQGRTEAFF. CDR3 DNA sequence: TGTGCCAGCAGGCGCGGGGGACAGGGTCGAACTGAAGCTTTCTTT.

The rearrangement uses TRBV7-3 and TRBJ2-1; D gene uncertain. This CDR3 is built from 15 residues. Germline-derived CDR1 and CDR2 are SGHTA and FQGTGA. V dropped 1 base and J dropped 8 bases, with 15 bases sitting between them. The CDR3 reads CASSLIGKVVDEQFF. Here the CDR3 DNA reads TGTGCCAGCAGCTTAATCGGAAAAGTCGTAGATGAGCAGTTCTTC.

Comments on this clonotype: A much larger clonotype is one base distant, so this may be a read error. The genes are TRBV5-1 and TRBJ2-3, with D perhaps assigned TRBD1 or TRBD2 (6 bases each). The CDR3 covers 14 residues. V was pared by 1 base and J by 4 bases, with 10 bases between. Germline V gene sequence: CDR1 SGHRS, CDR2 YFSETQ. In DNA form, the CDR3 reads TGCGCCAGCAGCTTGAACAGGGAGGCAGATACGCAGTATTTT. Translating it yields CASSLNREADTQYF.

This clonotype has only one observation. CDR3 sequence reads: CASSSGQADTQYF. The CDR3 nucleotides are TGTGCCAGCAGTTCGGGACAGGCGGATACGCAGTATTTT. This chain uses TRBV27 with TRBJ2-3; 8 bases match TRBD1. V trimming: 4 bases; J trimming: 6 bases; junction bases outside the gene matches: 3. The CDR3 extends over 13 amino acids. Per germline, CDR1 MNHEY and CDR2 SMNVEV (reference sequence).

The chain recombines TRBV12-3 or TRBV12-4 with TRBJ1-5; perhaps TRBD1 as D (5 bases). This CDR3 spans 15 amino acids. V lost 7 bases, J lost 6 bases, and 19 bases lay in between. The CDR3 loop reads CASTPTARLGQPQHF. DNA of the CDR3: TGTGCCAGCACCCCGACAGCCCGACTCGGTCAGCCCCAGCATTTT.